These T cell receptor beta chains were read from a single sample in a study of vaccination effects on CD4 cells after COVID-19. These receptors lack a known antigen. Sequencing was performed with immunoSEQ multiplex PCR; in TCRdb, only in-frame clones are kept and a portion is missing. The data show roughly 45,000 clones, 60% to 75% seen once. The specimen comprised CD4+ T cells from PBMCs cultured with a peptide pool, sampled before COVID-19 vaccination. The receptors originated from a human donor who had a prior SARS-CoV-2 infection. Both conserved end residues are part of each CDR3. The D gene is left open where the match is weak. The size of a clone is reported for some rows only, either as once, few or many, or as a class for expanded clones.

cdr3_nt cdr3_aa v_call d_call j_call clone_size
TGTGCCAGCAGTTGGGGGGCGGCAGGACATTCACCCCTCCACTTT CASSWGAAGHSPLHF TRBV5-4 . TRBJ1-6 few
TGTGCCAGCAGCCTGGTGGGGGTAGAGACCCAGTACTTC CASSLVGVETQYF TRBV5-8 . TRBJ2-5 .
TGCGCCAGCAGCACGGGACTAGCGGGGGAGCTGTTTTTT CASSTGLAGELFF TRBV5-1 TRBD2 TRBJ2-2 .
TGTGCCAGCAGCTTGGCACTAGCGGGGGCCTACAATGAGCAGTTCTTC CASSLALAGAYNEQFF TRBV5-4 TRBD2 TRBJ2-1 .
TGTGCCAGCAGCGTAGAGGGCAGATATGGCTACACCTTC CASSVEGRYGYTF TRBV9 . TRBJ1-2 .
TGTGCCAGCAGCTTTTGGGACAGGGGCTATGGCTACACCTTC CASSFWDRGYGYTF TRBV7-9 TRBD1 TRBJ1-2 few
TGTGCCAGCAGCCAAGAAGCCGGGACTAGTGATTACAATGAGCAGTTCTTC CASSQEAGTSDYNEQFF TRBV3-1/TRBV3-2 TRBD2 TRBJ2-1 .
TGTGCCAGCAGCTTTACAGGCATGGACAGCATCTATGGCTACACCTTC CASSFTGMDSIYGYTF TRBV7-9 . TRBJ1-2 few
TGTGCCAGCAGCATTCGTCCCTCAACGACAGATACGCAGTATTTT CASSIRPSTTDTQYF TRBV14 . TRBJ2-3 .
TGTGCCAGCAGCCAGCTCTTGGAATTACGGGAGACCCAGTACTTC CASSQLLELRETQYF TRBV7-9 . TRBJ2-5 .